This T cell receptor (beta chain) was identified in a study of cytomegalovirus exposure and HLA in healthy donors. About the study: There were approximately 85 million unique TCRs (from HLA-typed donors) in an early data release. General study points: Excluded were some V segments that proved indistinguishable, including TRBV6-2 and TRBV6-3. Presence/absence analyses assumed roughly uniform sequencing depth across donors, which may not hold. The classifier, whose performance was assessed in both the original and validation cohorts, reportedly diagnosed cytomegalovirus status with high specificity and sensitivity.

The CDR3 runs to 14 residues. Germline CDR1 MNHEY, CDR2 SVGAGI. V was clipped by 5 bases and J by 2 bases, with 10 bases between them. In the PCR, 60 Vbeta and 13 Jbeta primers were used. TCRdb keeps only in-frame clones here, not all; method: immunoSEQ multiplex PCR. The top ten hold 13% to 15% of the sample, which has some 190,000 clones, more than 75% seen once. This clone was recorded only once. Antigen unknown. The sequence was collected from a woman between 25 and 40 years old in good health and CMV-seropositive. The V call is TRBV6-5, the J call TRBJ1-5, with D possibly TRBD1 on 6 matching bases. The sample taken for sequencing was PBMCs. For the CDR3, the DNA is TGTGCCAGCAGTCCGACAGGCCGCAATCAGCCCCAGCATTTT. It specifies CASSPTGRNQPQHF.